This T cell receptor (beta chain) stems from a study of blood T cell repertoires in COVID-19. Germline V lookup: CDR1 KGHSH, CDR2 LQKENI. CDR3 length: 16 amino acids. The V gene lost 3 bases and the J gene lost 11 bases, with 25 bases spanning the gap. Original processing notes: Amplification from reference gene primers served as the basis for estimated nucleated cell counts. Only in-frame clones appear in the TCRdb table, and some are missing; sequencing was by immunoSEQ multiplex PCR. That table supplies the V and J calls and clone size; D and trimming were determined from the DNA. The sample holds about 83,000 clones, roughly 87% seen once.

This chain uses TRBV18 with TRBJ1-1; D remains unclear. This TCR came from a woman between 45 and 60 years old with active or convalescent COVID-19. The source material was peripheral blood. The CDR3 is CASSPGEGFGGSKAFF. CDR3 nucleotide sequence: TGTGCCAGCTCACCCGGGGAAGGGTTCGGTGGGAGTAAGGCTTTCTTT.